Below, 29 T cell receptor beta chains from the same sample are listed, as sequenced in a study of blood T cell repertoires in COVID-19. Assay: immunoSEQ multiplex PCR; the TCRdb copy retains only in-frame clones and omits some. The table shows some 220,000 clones, with 70% to 85% occurring only once. Sequenced material: peripheral blood. The receptors stem from a man aged 50 or older with active or convalescent COVID-19.

DNA of the CDR3: TGTGCCAGCACTTCGACAGGGAGGAGCACAGATACGCAGTATTTT. The encoded protein is CASTSTGRSTDTQYF. The chain carries TRBV2 and TRBJ2-3; possible D gene TRBD1, 7 bases. This CDR3 contains 15 residues. Trimming shortened V by 7 bases and J by 0 bases, and 14 bases separated the two germline ends. From germline, CDR1 is SNHLY and CDR2 FYNNEI. Full variable domain (outside the CDR3, taken from reference TRBV2 and TRBJ2-3): EPEVTQTPSHQVTQMGQEVILRCVPISNHLYFYWYRQILGQKVEFLVSFYNNEISEKSEIFDDQFSVERPDGSNFTLKIRSTKLEDSAMYFCASTSTGRSTDTQYFGPGTRLTVL.

This chain links TRBV18 with TRBJ2-5; D gene ambiguous. The ends were cut back, 2 bases at V and 5 bases at J, with 9 bases in the middle. Germline V CDR1 and CDR2: KGHSH, LQKENI. The CDR3 has 13 amino acids. In DNA form, the CDR3 reads TGTGCCAGCTCACCAGGGCATCTGGAGACCCAGTACTTC. It yields the protein CASSPGHLETQYF.

This clone was recorded a few times. V usage is TRBV7-2 and J usage is TRBJ2-3; D possibly corresponds to TRBD1 (5 bases). The CDR3 runs 15 residues. Germline V lookup: CDR1 SGHTA, CDR2 FQGNSA. V was clipped by 1 base and J by 3 bases, with 11 bases between them. For the CDR3, the DNA is TGTGCCAGCAGCTTAGTAGGACATGGGACAGATACGCAGTATTTT. This gives the protein CASSLVGHGTDTQYF.

The J gene is TRBJ2-3, the V gene TRBV25-1; TRBD1 might be the D (6 bases). Germline V gives CDR1 MGHDK, CDR2 SYGVNS. The CDR3 is 15 residues long. The V gene lost 4 bases and the J gene lost 0 bases, with 11 bases spanning the gap. The CDR3 here is CASSGRDTSTDTQYF. CDR3 coding DNA: TGTGCCAGCAGTGGCCGGGACACAAGCACAGATACGCAGTATTTT.

The chain carries TRBV10-1 and TRBJ2-7; a weak D match, TRBD2 (5 bases). The germline V and J ends were trimmed by 2 bases and 0 bases, with 11 bases remaining between them. Germline lookup yields CDR1 WNHNN and CDR2 SYGVQD (reference sequence). The CDR3 length is 15 residues. The CDR3 reads CASSERAADSYEQYF. CDR3 in DNA: TGCGCCAGCAGTGAGAGGGCAGCGGACTCCTACGAGCAGTACTTC.

This clone was detected once. CDR3 amino acids: CAFNLDRANEKLFF. For the CDR3, the DNA is TGCGCCTTTAACCTGGACAGGGCTAATGAAAAACTGTTTTTT. V is TRBV10-1 and J is TRBJ1-4; 8 bases align to TRBD1. This CDR3 spans 14 amino acids. Germline V CDR1 and CDR2: WNHNN, SYGVQD (reference sequence). V was clipped by 11 bases and J by 3 bases; unmatched bases: 8.

The count of this clone is one. V and J are TRBV6-2 or TRBV6-3 and TRBJ2-3; perhaps TRBD1 as D (6 bases). The CDR3 has 15 residues. Trimming left V 0 bases short and J 3 bases short, with 10 bases between. Germline assignment: CDR1 MNHEY and CDR2 SVGEGT. CDR3 nucleotide sequence: TGTGCCAGCAGTTACTCGCAGGGGTCGACAGATACGCAGTATTTT. It translates to CASSYSQGSTDTQYF.

The chain couples TRBV7-2 to TRBJ2-5; 16 bases agree with TRBD2. This CDR3 has 17 residues. The V gene's germline CDR1 is SGHTA and CDR2 FQGNSA. Trimming took 5 bases from V and 2 from J; bases not matched to a gene: 5. CDR3 protein: CASSTGLAGGTQETQYF. CDR3 coding DNA: TGTGCCAGCAGCACGGGACTAGCGGGGGGGACACAAGAGACCCAGTACTTC.

The chain carries TRBV19 and TRBJ2-4; 10 bases fit TRBD1. Germline assignment: CDR1 LNHDA and CDR2 SQIVND (reference sequence). This CDR3 has 18 amino acids. The trim removed 8 bases at V and 0 bases at J, leaving 13 bases unmatched. CDR3 residues: CASAPGQGFSRAKNIQYF. CDR3 sequence (DNA): TGTGCCAGTGCACCGGGACAGGGGTTCTCCAGAGCCAAAAACATTCAGTACTTC.

The chain recombines TRBV9 with TRBJ2-2, with TRBD1 as a possible D gene (5 bases). This CDR3 is built from 16 residues. The V and J ends lost 5 bases and 0 bases respectively, with 14 bases between them. Germline V gene lookup returns CDR1 SGDLS and CDR2 YYNGEE. The CDR3 bases are TGTGCCAGCAGTCGGAGACAGAGGTCGAACACCGGGGAGCTGTTTTTT. As protein: CASSRRQRSNTGELFF. Full variable domain (rest looked up from reference TRBV9 and TRBJ2-2): DSGVTQTPKHLITATGQRVTLRCSPRSGDLSVYWYQQSLDQGLQFLIQYYNGEERAKGNILERFSAQQFPDLHSELNLSSLELGDSALYFCASSRRQRSNTGELFFGEGSRLTVL.

The V gene is TRBV20-1, the J gene TRBJ2-7; 10 positions agree with TRBD2. Per the germline V gene, CDR1 is DFQATT and CDR2 is SNEGSKA (reference sequence). Trimming cost V 3 bases and J 3 bases; bases outside gene matches: 8. The CDR3 has 15 amino acids. DNA of the CDR3: TGCAGTGCTAGTGGACCTAGCGGGAGCTTCTACGAGCAGTACTTC. It specifies CSASGPSGSFYEQYF.

The sample holds one count of this clone. The genes are TRBV13 and TRBJ1-1; D is possibly TRBD1 (6 bases). The CDR3 loop spans 14 amino acids. From germline, CDR1 is PRHDT and CDR2 FYEKMQ (reference sequence). V lost 2 bases to trimming and J lost 4 bases, with 11 bases between them. CDR3 sequence (DNA): TGTGCCAGCAGCTTAAGGCAGGGGAGCACTGAAGCTTTCTTT. Translating it yields CASSLRQGSTEAFF.

The chain has TRBV7-2 and TRBJ2-1, with D unclear. Germline CDR1 and CDR2: SGHTA and FQGNSA. The CDR3 consists of 13 residues. V lost 5 bases, J lost 0 bases, and 5 bases lay in between. The CDR3 coding sequence is TGTGCCAGCAGCGCGAGCTCCTACAATGAGCAGTTCTTC. Translation gives CASSASSYNEQFF.

This clone has more than one count but fewer than ten. This chain joins TRBV5-1 and TRBJ1-2; TRBD1 matches 7 bases. This CDR3 spans 15 amino acids. Trimming cost V 4 bases and J 8 bases; bases outside gene matches: 14. Looked up from germline, CDR1 is SGHRS and CDR2 is YFSETQ. The CDR3 DNA is TGCGCCAGCAGCGGGGGACAGTACGGAACTGAAGGCTACACCTTC. It is translated as CASSGGQYGTEGYTF. The variable domain in full, completed from reference TRBV5-1 and TRBJ1-2, reads KAGVTQTPRYLIKTRGQQVTLSCSPISGHRSVSWYQQTPGQGLQFLFEYFSETQRNKGNFPGRFSGRQFSNSRSEMNVSTLELGDSALYLCASSGGQYGTEGYTFGSGTRLTVV.

The chain is built from TRBV28 and TRBJ2-1; 9 nucleotides match TRBD2. There are 17 residues in the CDR3. Germline lookup yields CDR1 MDHEN and CDR2 SYDVKM. J gave up 5 bases and V 4 bases, and 12 bases lay outside the gene matches. CDR3 region: CASSSPPGTSNDNEQFF. In nucleotides, the CDR3 is TGTGCCAGCAGTTCCCCCCCCGGGACTAGCAACGACAATGAGCAGTTCTTC.

V is TRBV5-4 and J is TRBJ2-5, with 13 positions matching TRBD2. The trim removed 0 bases at V and 5 bases at J, leaving 4 bases unmatched. Germline-derived CDR1 and CDR2 are SGHNT and YYREEE (reference sequence). The CDR3 spans 16 residues. The CDR3 DNA reads as TGTGCCAGCAGCTTGGGGGGACTAGCGGGGTATGAGACCCAGTACTTC. Translated, it gives CASSLGGLAGYETQYF.

This clone was observed many times. The genes are TRBV18 and TRBJ1-2; 7 positions match TRBD1. The germline V gene has CDR1 KGHSH and CDR2 LQKENI. Trimming removed 4 bases from V and 7 bases from J; junction bases left unmatched: 6. CDR3 length: 13 amino acids. The CDR3 is CASSLDRVSGYTF. CDR3 nucleotide sequence: TGTGCCAGCTCACTAGACAGGGTGAGTGGCTACACCTTC.

In its sample, this clone was seen a few times. The V gene is TRBV7-2, the J gene TRBJ1-3; D might be TRBD1 (5 bases). CDR3 length equals 16 residues. V lost 0 bases and J lost 5, with 14 bases in between. Germline loops: CDR1 SGHTA, CDR2 FQGNSA. CDR3 in DNA: TGTGCCAGCAGCTTAGCGGGGCAGGTTTCTAGAAACACCATATATTTT. It codes for CASSLAGQVSRNTIYF.

The chain links TRBV7-2 to TRBJ2-7, with 8 bases matching TRBD1. CDR1 and CDR2 (germline): SGHTA, FQGNSA. V shed 4 bases, J shed 3 bases, and the junction held 8 bases outside the gene matches. The CDR3 extends over 15 amino acids. In DNA form, the CDR3 reads TGTGCCAGCAGCTCCCTAGGGACAGGTTTCTACGAGCAGTACTTC. This sequence encodes CASSSLGTGFYEQYF.

The J gene is TRBJ1-3, the V gene TRBV4-2; D gene uncertain. The V gene's germline CDR1 is LGHNA and CDR2 YNFKEQ. V dropped 0 bases and J dropped 5 bases, with 5 bases sitting between them. CDR3 length: 13 amino acids. CDR3 sequence (DNA): TGTGCCAGCAGCCAAGACAGGAGAAACACCATATATTTT. Its protein is CASSQDRRNTIYF.

CDR3 DNA: TGTGCCAGCAGCAGGGGGCAGAGCACTGAAGCTTTCTTT. It translates to CASSRGQSTEAFF. This chain joins TRBV5-5 and TRBJ1-1; 7 bases align to TRBD1. Germline CDR1 and CDR2: SGHKS and YYEKEE (reference sequence). The V segment lost 4 bases and the J segment 4 bases; nucleotides outside the gene matches: 4. The CDR3 is 13 amino acids.

The chain recombines TRBV13 with TRBJ1-5, with D tentatively TRBD1 (6 bases). From germline, CDR1 is PRHDT and CDR2 FYEKMQ (reference sequence). The germline V and J ends were trimmed by 2 bases and 5 bases, with 13 bases remaining between them. CDR3 size: 15 residues. CDR3 protein: CASSLSGGPHQPQHF. The CDR3 nucleotides are TGTGCCAGCAGCTTATCGGGGGGGCCTCATCAGCCCCAGCATTTT.

The chain has TRBV11-3 and TRBJ2-1; 9 bases map to TRBD2. V trimming: 4 bases; J trimming: 6 bases; junction bases outside the gene matches: 7. The CDR3 spans 15 residues. Germline V gene lookup returns CDR1 SGHNT and CDR2 YENEEA. This chain's CDR3 is CASSSWDSGSNEQFF. The CDR3 DNA sequence: TGTGCCAGCAGCTCGTGGGATAGCGGGAGCAATGAGCAGTTCTTC.

V gene TRBV5-6 combines with J gene TRBJ2-3; TRBD2 aligns across 8 bases. This CDR3 region has 16 residues. Germline CDR1 is SGHDT and CDR2 is YYEEEE. V lost 0 bases, J lost 0 bases, and 3 bases stayed unmatched. CDR3 in DNA: TGTGCCAGCAGCTTGGGGACTAGCCTTAGCACAGATACGCAGTATTTT. This codes for CASSLGTSLSTDTQYF. The full variable domain, completed using reference TRBV5-6 and TRBJ2-3, is DAGVTQSPTHLIKTRGQQVTLRCSPKSGHDTVSWYQQALGQGPQFIFQYYEEEERQRGNFPDRFSGHQFPNYSSELNVNALLLGDSALYLCASSLGTSLSTDTQYFGPGTRLTVL.

The chain couples TRBV27 to TRBJ1-1; 7 bases fit TRBD1. Trimming cost V 5 bases and J 1 base; bases outside gene matches: 4. The CDR3 is 14 residues long. The germline gives CDR1 MNHEY, CDR2 SMNVEV (reference sequence). CDR3 nucleotide sequence: TGTGCCAGCAGTAACAGGGGTGCGAACACTGAAGCTTTCTTT. Translating gives CASSNRGANTEAFF.

This clone was recorded only once. Other DNA sequences in the same sample also yield this CDR3. V usage is TRBV2 and J usage is TRBJ1-1, with unresolved D. The CDR3 has 13 residues. Between the trimmed V and J ends, which lost 1 base and 5 bases, there was a span of 8 bases. Germline V gives CDR1 SNHLY, CDR2 FYNNEI. The CDR3 coding sequence is TGTGCCAGCAGTGAAGATGGAGGTACTGAAGCTTTCTTT. It codes for CASSEDGGTEAFF.

V gene TRBV6-2 or TRBV6-3 combines with J gene TRBJ2-5, with unresolved D. This CDR3 is 12 amino acids long. Trimming took 6 bases from V and 4 from J, leaving 9 bases between them. Germline V CDR1 and CDR2: MNHEY, SVGEGT. Here the CDR3 reads CASSLSRETQYF. The CDR3 nucleotides are TGTGCCAGCAGCCTGAGTCGAGAGACCCAGTACTTC.

This clone was seen once. J is TRBJ2-3 and V is TRBV7-8; the D is unclear. Germline V gene data show CDR1 as SGHVS and CDR2 as FQNEAQ. Deletions cut 5 bases from V and 5 bases from J, with 14 bases between. The CDR3 is made up of 14 amino acids. The CDR3 here is CASSPRVLGDTQYF. The CDR3 nucleotides read TGTGCCAGCAGCCCCCGGGTTTTAGGAGATACGCAGTATTTT.

This clone was seen just once. The rearrangement links TRBV5-6 to TRBJ2-1; 13 nucleotides align to TRBD2. The germline gives CDR1 SGHDT, CDR2 YYEEEE. This CDR3 is built from 17 residues. With V trimmed by 3 bases and J by 0 bases, 3 bases remained unmatched. The CDR3 reads CASSSTSGGNSYNEQFF. CDR3 DNA sequence: TGTGCCAGCAGCTCGACTAGCGGGGGGAACTCCTACAATGAGCAGTTCTTC.